These 30 T cell receptor beta chains were sequenced from one sample in a study of response to subunit inactivated influenza vaccine. In TCRdb, the RT-PCR reads were re-called with MiXCR into one record per CDR3 protein. The sample contains under 800,000 distinct CDR3 sequences, 11% to 15% of which appear only once. The sequencing here drew on PBMCs from blood, taken about 14 days before vaccination. The receptors were sampled from a man aged 50-60 years who received an inactivated influenza vaccine.

The CDR3 sequence is CASAPDRAYNEQFF. The CDR3 DNA follows: TGTGCCAGCGCCCCCGACAGGGCCTACAATGAGCAGTTCTTC. The chain uses TRBV2 and TRBJ2-1, with TRBD1 identical over 7 bases. This CDR3 has 14 amino acids. Germline V gives CDR1 SNHLY, CDR2 FYNNEI. V lost 8 bases to trimming and J lost 2 bases; unmatched junction nucleotides: 6.

This clonotype was observed a handful of times. The V call is TRBV4-2, the J call TRBJ2-2; TRBD2 aligns across 13 bases. V trimming: 0 bases; J trimming: 3 bases; junction bases outside the gene matches: 1. Germline assignment: CDR1 LGHNA and CDR2 YNFKEQ. CDR3 length: 17 residues. CDR3 DNA: TGTGCCAGCAGCCAAGAACTAGCGGGAGGGTACACCGGGGAGCTGTTTTTT. This gives the protein CASSQELAGGYTGELFF.

This clonotype occurred a few times. This chain joins TRBV5-1 and TRBJ1-2, with D perhaps matching TRBD1 (5 bases). Germline-derived CDR1 and CDR2 are SGHRS and YFSETQ. The CDR3 loop spans 14 amino acids. Trimming removed 1 base from V and 3 bases from J, with 10 bases in between. The CDR3 nucleotides read TGCGCCAGCAGCTTGAGTTCGGGGGACTATGGCTACACCTTC. Amino acids: CASSLSSGDYGYTF.

This clonotype was counted between two and nine times. The V and J genes are TRBV7-2 and TRBJ1-4, with D possibly TRBD1 on 5 matching bases. The V end lost 1 base, the J end lost 8 bases, and 14 bases lay between the germline ends. The CDR3 is 15 residues long. CDR1 is SGHTA, CDR2 FQGNSA, per germline. The CDR3 bases are TGTGCCAGCAGCTTAGAGTCAGGGTTTGGCGAAAAACTGTTTTTT. It yields the protein CASSLESGFGEKLFF.

This clonotype was seen a handful of times. V usage is TRBV2 and J usage is TRBJ2-1, with 8 positions matching TRBD2. Germline V gene sequence: CDR1 SNHLY, CDR2 FYNNEI. V trimming: 2 bases; J trimming: 7 bases; junction bases outside the gene matches: 4. This CDR3 contains 14 residues. CDR3 sequence reads: CASSETGGPNEQFF. The CDR3 coding sequence is TGTGCCAGCAGTGAAACGGGAGGGCCAAATGAGCAGTTCTTC.

This clonotype was found a few times. The rearrangement links TRBV10-2 to TRBJ2-7, with D possibly matching TRBD1 (5 bases). Trimming removed 6 bases at V and 3 bases at J, with 12 bases between. There are 13 residues in the CDR3. Germline assignment: CDR1 WSHSY and CDR2 SAAADI. The CDR3 reads CASRQAPGYEQYF. The CDR3 nucleotides read TGCGCCAGCAGACAGGCCCCAGGCTACGAGCAGTACTTC.

The chain carries TRBV9 and TRBJ2-1; tentatively, D is TRBD2 (6 bases). The CDR3 is 17 residues long. The germline CDR1 and CDR2 sequences are SGDLS and YYNGEE. V lost 3 bases, J lost 7 bases, and 23 bases lay in between. The CDR3 loop reads CASSAARDSLERNEQFF. In DNA, the CDR3 is TGTGCCAGCAGCGCGGCCCGGGACTCCCTAGAAAGGAATGAGCAGTTCTTC. The whole variable domain, filled in from reference TRBV9 and TRBJ2-1, reads DSGVTQTPKHLITATGQRVTLRCSPRSGDLSVYWYQQSLDQGLQFLIQYYNGEERAKGNILERFSAQQFPDLHSELNLSSLELGDSALYFCASSAARDSLERNEQFFGPGTRLTVL.

This clonotype was found a few times. The chain is built from TRBV20-1 and TRBJ2-5; 10 positions match TRBD2. This CDR3 has 15 amino acids. Germline V gene sequence: CDR1 DFQATT, CDR2 SNEGSKA (reference sequence). Trimming took 6 bases from V and 2 from J; bases not matched to a gene: 9. The CDR3 DNA is TGCAGTGCCTACCCCACTAGCGGGGAACAAGAGACCCAGTACTTC. Translating gives CSAYPTSGEQETQYF.

The chain combines TRBV20-1 with TRBJ1-2; 11 bases are shared with TRBD1. In germline, CDR1 is DFQATT, CDR2 SNEGSKA (reference sequence). J was trimmed by 3 bases and V by 5 bases; bases with no gene match: 2. CDR3 length equals 13 residues. The CDR3 reads CSAGTGGDYGYTF. The CDR3, as DNA: TGCAGTGCTGGGACAGGGGGGGACTATGGCTACACCTTC.

V and J are TRBV29-1 and TRBJ2-1; D might be TRBD2 (6 bases). V was clipped by 4 bases and J by 3 bases, with 25 bases between them. Germline CDR1 reads SQVTM; CDR2 reads ANQGSEA. The CDR3 has 18 residues. CDR3 protein: CSVGPGVGSGAFYNEQFF. The CDR3 DNA reads TGCAGCGTTGGCCCGGGTGTAGGTAGCGGAGCCTTCTACAATGAGCAGTTCTTC.

This clonotype has only a few counts. The chain combines TRBV20-1 with TRBJ2-4; TRBD2 matches 7 bases. The V segment lost 5 bases and the J segment 7 bases; nucleotides outside the gene matches: 26. CDR3 length: 19 residues. Looked up from germline, CDR1 is DFQATT and CDR2 is SNEGSKA (reference sequence). CDR3 residues: CSAVPPGLIVDTFWNIQYF. The CDR3 bases are TGCAGTGCTGTACCCCCGGGACTAATTGTTGATACGTTCTGGAACATTCAGTACTTC.

The chain carries TRBV6-2 or TRBV6-3 and TRBJ1-5; D might be TRBD1 (6 bases). Germline V gene data show CDR1 as MNHEY and CDR2 as SVGEGT. This CDR3 has 18 residues. V was trimmed by 0 bases and J by 0 bases, leaving 15 bases between them. The CDR3 coding sequence is TGTGCCAGCAGTTACTCAGAAGGACAGATTTATAGCAATCAGCCCCAGCATTTT. The encoded protein is CASSYSEGQIYSNQPQHF.

This CDR3 reads CASSLFGEYSEQYF. The DNA for the CDR3 is TGTGCCAGCAGTTTATTTGGAGAATATAGCGAGCAGTACTTC. This chain links TRBV12-3 or TRBV12-4 with TRBJ2-7, with unresolved D. There are 14 residues in the CDR3. Deletions cut 2 bases from V and 6 bases from J, with 14 bases between.

This clonotype was counted only a few times. The rearrangement uses TRBV19 and TRBJ2-1; tentative D call: TRBD1 (6 bases). The V gene's germline CDR1 is LNHDA and CDR2 SQIVND (reference sequence). The V end lost 6 bases, the J end lost 4 bases, and 10 bases lay between the germline ends. There are 13 residues in the CDR3. Here the CDR3 reads CASSWDMYNEQFF. CDR3 nucleotides: TGTGCCAGTAGCTGGGACATGTACAATGAGCAGTTCTTC.

The chain combines TRBV27 with TRBJ2-3, with 10 positions matching TRBD2. The CDR3 is made up of 16 amino acids. Germline V CDR1 and CDR2: MNHEY, SMNVEV (reference sequence). With 5 bases clipped from V and 5 bases from J, the junction kept 10 bases outside the gene matches. Written as DNA, the CDR3 is TGTGCCAGCAGTCGAAGCGGGAGGGCCAGTCAAGATACGCAGTATTTT. Translation gives CASSRSGRASQDTQYF.

The chain recombines TRBV27 with TRBJ2-1; no firm D call. This CDR3 is 15 amino acids long. Germline V gene data show CDR1 as MNHEY and CDR2 as SMNVEV (reference sequence). Trimming shortened V by 1 base and J by 1 base, and 8 bases separated the two germline ends. The CDR3 loop reads CASSLYGHSYNEQFF. The CDR3 nucleotides are TGTGCCAGCAGTTTATACGGGCATTCCTACAATGAGCAGTTCTTC.

The chain has TRBV11-3 and TRBJ2-5; the D gene is possibly TRBD2 (6 bases). The CDR3 totals 13 residues. Germline values: CDR1 SGHNT, CDR2 YENEEA. Trimming stripped 5 bases from V and 4 bases from J, with 11 bases between. The CDR3 DNA follows: TGTGCCAGCAGCGATAGCGGAGGAGAGACCCAGTACTTC. Its protein is CASSDSGGETQYF.

This clonotype was observed a few times. This rearrangement joins TRBV2 to TRBJ1-1; D remains ambiguous. In germline, CDR1 is SNHLY, CDR2 FYNNEI. V lost 7 bases and J lost 0, with 15 bases in between. This CDR3 region has 15 residues. CDR3 region: CASNPLGGMNTEAFF. Here the CDR3 DNA reads TGTGCCAGCAACCCTCTTGGCGGAATGAACACTGAAGCTTTCTTT.

This clonotype was detected a few times. The chain recombines TRBV7-9 with TRBJ1-2, with 8 bases fitting TRBD1. Losses at the gene ends were 4 bases for V and 4 bases for J; bases not matched to a gene: 8. Germline assignment: CDR1 SEHNR and CDR2 FQNEAQ (reference sequence). CDR3 length equals 15 residues. The CDR3 sequence is CASSWDSGGGYGYTF. CDR3 nucleotides: TGTGCCAGCAGCTGGGATTCAGGGGGCGGCTATGGCTACACCTTC.

This clonotype was counted only a few times. The rearrangement joins TRBV20-1 to TRBJ2-2; D not resolved. Germline V lookup: CDR1 DFQATT, CDR2 SNEGSKA (reference sequence). This CDR3 comprises 12 residues. The CDR3 protein is CSTRANTGELFF. CDR3 coding DNA: TGCAGCACCCGGGCGAACACCGGGGAGCTGTTTTTT.

Only a few counts were recorded for this clonotype. V is TRBV12-3 or TRBV12-4 and J is TRBJ2-1, with 8 bases fitting TRBD2. The CDR3 loop spans 14 amino acids. The V segment lost 6 bases and the J segment 0 bases; nucleotides outside the gene matches: 1. The DNA of the CDR3 is TGTGCCAGCAGAGCGGGGGACTCCTACAATGAGCAGTTCTTC. The encoded protein is CASRAGDSYNEQFF.

This rearrangement joins TRBV6-2 or TRBV6-3 to TRBJ1-5, with D possibly being TRBD1 (5 bases). This CDR3 region has 15 residues. Per the germline V gene, CDR1 is MNHEY and CDR2 is SVGEGT. V lost 2 bases and J lost 3, with 11 bases in between. CDR3 coding DNA: TGTGCCAGCAGTTACGGGGCAGGCTTCAATCAGCCCCAGCATTTT. Translated: CASSYGAGFNQPQHF.

The rearrangement uses TRBV5-6 and TRBJ2-2; D uncertain. Germline values: CDR1 SGHDT, CDR2 YYEEEE. Trimming pared 5 bases from V and 6 bases from J, leaving 8 bases between. The CDR3 is 12 amino acids. The CDR3 region is CASRSYAGELFF. The DNA of the CDR3 is TGTGCCAGCAGATCTTACGCCGGGGAGCTGTTTTTT.

The gene calls are TRBV5-1 and TRBJ1-1; D is undetermined. Per the germline V gene, CDR1 is SGHRS and CDR2 is YFSETQ. The CDR3 has 15 amino acids. Trimming took 4 bases from V and 1 from J, leaving 14 bases between them. DNA of the CDR3: TGCGCCAGCAGCCCGGACCCAGGACCGAACACTGAAGCTTTCTTT. This encodes CASSPDPGPNTEAFF.

The chain recombines TRBV6-2 or TRBV6-3 with TRBJ2-1; TRBD2 aligns across 13 bases. Losses at the gene ends were 2 bases for V and 0 bases for J; bases not matched to a gene: 16. The CDR3 totals 22 residues. Germline V CDR1 and CDR2: MNHEY, SVGEGT. DNA for the CDR3: TGTGCCAGCAGTTACAATCGAAATACTAGCGGGAGGGCCCCTACCTCCTACAATGAGCAGTTCTTC. This gives the protein CASSYNRNTSGRAPTSYNEQFF.

The sample holds many counts of this clonotype. The chain uses TRBV5-1 and TRBJ2-5, with 7 bases that match TRBD1. The CDR3 has 14 amino acids. Losses at the gene ends were 4 bases for V and 2 bases for J; bases not matched to a gene: 5. Germline CDR1 SGHRS, CDR2 YFSETQ. As DNA, the CDR3 is TGCGCCAGCAGCCCGACAGGGTCGCAAGAGACCCAGTACTTC. Protein: CASSPTGSQETQYF.

The J gene is TRBJ2-6, the V gene TRBV20-1; no clear D gene. CDR3 length equals 16 residues. The germline CDR1 and CDR2 sequences are DFQATT and SNEGSKA (reference sequence). V was cut by 0 bases and J by 3 bases, with 12 bases left in between. The CDR3, as DNA: TGCAGTGCTAGAGATGTCTCGGTTAGTGGGGCCAACGTCCTGACTTTC. Amino acid sequence: CSARDVSVSGANVLTF.

The genes are TRBV3-1 and TRBJ2-7; weak D call: TRBD2 (5 bases). V was pared by 4 bases and J by 7 bases, with 14 bases between. This CDR3 comprises 13 residues. CDR1 and CDR2 (germline): LGHDT, YNNKEL (reference sequence). CDR3 DNA sequence: TGTGCCAGCAGCCCGACGGGTGGACTTGAGCAGTACTTC. This codes for CASSPTGGLEQYF.

This clonotype occurred a few times. The gene calls are TRBV2 and TRBJ2-5; no clear D gene. CDR3 size: 14 residues. Trimming took off 11 bases at V and 2 bases at J, with 18 bases between the two ends. Germline CDR1 SNHLY, CDR2 FYNNEI. Here the CDR3 reads CAVQSRHIQETQYF. The CDR3 DNA reads as TGTGCCGTGCAGTCCCGGCACATTCAAGAGACCCAGTACTTC.

This chain joins TRBV10-3 and TRBJ2-6; maybe TRBD1 (5 bases). The CDR3 covers 16 residues. Germline CDR1 is ENHRY and CDR2 is SYGVKD. Trimming took 8 bases from V and 2 from J, leaving 16 bases between them. DNA for the CDR3: TGTGCCATCGGGCCAGGGATCTTCACTGGGGCCAACGTCCTGACTTTC. Residues: CAIGPGIFTGANVLTF.